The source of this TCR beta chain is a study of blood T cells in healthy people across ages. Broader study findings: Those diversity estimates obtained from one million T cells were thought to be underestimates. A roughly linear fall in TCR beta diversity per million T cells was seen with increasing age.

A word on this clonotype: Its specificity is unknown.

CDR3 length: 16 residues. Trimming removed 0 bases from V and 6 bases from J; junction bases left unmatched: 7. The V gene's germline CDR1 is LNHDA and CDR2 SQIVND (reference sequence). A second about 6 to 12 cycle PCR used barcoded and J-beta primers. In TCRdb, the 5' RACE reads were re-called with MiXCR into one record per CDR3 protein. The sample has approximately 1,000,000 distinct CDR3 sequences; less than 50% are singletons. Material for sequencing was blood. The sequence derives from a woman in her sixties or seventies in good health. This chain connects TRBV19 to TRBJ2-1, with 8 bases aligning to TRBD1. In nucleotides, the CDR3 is TGTGCCAGTAGTATAGATGAGGGACAGGCTAGCAATGAGCAGTTCTTC. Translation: CASSIDEGQASNEQFF.